This TCR beta chain was sequenced in a study of cytomegalovirus exposure and HLA in healthy donors. Study-wide points: Because they were indistinguishable, some V segments, including TRBV6-2 and TRBV6-3, were excluded. A later analysis linked a missense DCLRE1C variant to TCR beta V- and J-gene trimming. An apparent linkage of common viral pathogens to several of the most significant clusters emerged in a later analysis.

All donors participated as healthy donors of bone marrow. PCR employed 60 Vbeta and 13 Jbeta primers. The repertoire was sequenced with immunoSEQ multiplex PCR; TCRdb's copy has only in-frame clones and lacks some. The sample has hundreds of thousands of clones, 80% to 90% seen once. CDR3 length equals 11 residues. Deletions cut 6 bases from V and 3 bases from J, with 4 bases between. Germline CDR1 reads MNHEY; CDR2 reads SMNVEV (reference sequence). Concerning this clone itself: Its antigen remains unknown.

J is TRBJ2-3 and V is TRBV27; D unresolved. The source of this sequence is a woman under 30 in good health and CMV-seronegative. Material: PBMCs. Here the CDR3 DNA reads TGTGCCAGCAGCTCTACAGATACGCAGTATTTT. Residues: CASSSTDTQYF.